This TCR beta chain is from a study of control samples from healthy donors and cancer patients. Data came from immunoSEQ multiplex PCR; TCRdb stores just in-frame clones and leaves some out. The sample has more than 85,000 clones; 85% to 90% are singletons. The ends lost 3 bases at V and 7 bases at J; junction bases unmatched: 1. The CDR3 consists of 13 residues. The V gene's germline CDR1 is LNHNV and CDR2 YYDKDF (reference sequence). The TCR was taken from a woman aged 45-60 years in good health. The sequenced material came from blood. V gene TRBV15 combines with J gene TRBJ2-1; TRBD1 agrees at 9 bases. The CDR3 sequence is CATSSGTGNEQFF. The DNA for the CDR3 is TGTGCCACCAGCAGCGGGACAGGGAATGAGCAGTTCTTC. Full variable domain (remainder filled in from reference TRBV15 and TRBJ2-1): DAMVIQNPRYQVTQFGKPVTLSCSQTLNHNVMYWYQQKSSQAPKLLFHYYDKDFNNEADTPDNFQSRRPNTSFCFLDIRSPGLGDTAMYLCATSSGTGNEQFFGPGTRLTVL.